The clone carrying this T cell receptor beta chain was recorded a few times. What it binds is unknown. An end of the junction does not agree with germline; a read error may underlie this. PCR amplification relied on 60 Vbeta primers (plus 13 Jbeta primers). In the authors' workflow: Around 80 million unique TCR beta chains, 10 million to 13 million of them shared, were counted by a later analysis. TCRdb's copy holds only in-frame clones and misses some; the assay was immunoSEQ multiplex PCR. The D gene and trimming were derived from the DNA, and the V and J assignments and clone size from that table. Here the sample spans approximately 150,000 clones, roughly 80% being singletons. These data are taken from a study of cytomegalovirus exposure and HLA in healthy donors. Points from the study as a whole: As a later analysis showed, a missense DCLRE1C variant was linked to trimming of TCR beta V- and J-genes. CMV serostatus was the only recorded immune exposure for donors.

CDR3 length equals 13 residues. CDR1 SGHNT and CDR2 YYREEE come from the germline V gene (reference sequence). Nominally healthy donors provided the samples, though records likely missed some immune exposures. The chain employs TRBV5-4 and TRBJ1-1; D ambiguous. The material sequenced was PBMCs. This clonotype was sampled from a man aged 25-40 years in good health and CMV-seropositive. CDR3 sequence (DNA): TGTGCCAGCATCTTGGGAGAGAACACTGAAGCTTTCTTT. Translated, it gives CASILGENTEAFF.